What follows describes a single T cell receptor (beta chain). What it binds is not known. Germline V CDR1 and CDR2: MNHNY, SVGAGI (reference sequence). The CDR3 is 15 amino acids. V was pared by 6 bases and J by 1 base, with 4 bases of the junction left unmatched. The PCR contained 60 Vbeta and 13 Jbeta primers. The data were produced by immunoSEQ multiplex PCR, yet TCRdb's version contains in-frame clones alone and is incomplete. The data show about 130,000 clones, about 84% seen once. The sample comes from a study of cytomegalovirus exposure and HLA in healthy donors. Findings and limits, study-wide: No immune exposure information besides CMV serostatus was available. When a later analysis was performed, an Asian-associated ancestry cluster reportedly had fewer N-insertions than the roughly 700-donor mean. Associated with HLA alleles at 0.05 false discovery rate in a later analysis were some 18,000 TCR beta sequences.

The receptor comes from a man aged 35 to 55 in good health and CMV-seronegative. Sequencing was carried out using PBMCs. V and J are TRBV6-6 and TRBJ2-3, with 10 bases matching TRBD1. The CDR3 coding sequence is TGTGCCAGCAGCCAAGGACAGGGGGGCACAGATACGCAGTATTTT. Translated: CASSQGQGGTDTQYF.